These T cell receptor beta chains were read from a single sample in a study of cytomegalovirus exposure and HLA in healthy donors. Profiling relied on immunoSEQ multiplex PCR, and the TCRdb table lists in-frame clones only, not all of them. The sample holds approximately 100,000 clones, 78% seen once. Material for sequencing was PBMCs. Receptors originate from a middle-aged woman in good health and CMV-seropositive. Each CDR3 is given with its conserved first and last residue. D genes are given only for firm matches. Not every row has a clone size; where given, it reads once, few, many or a size class.

>TRBJ1-5|NA|NA|TRBV28
CASSPLGRENQPQHF
TGTGCCAGCAGTCCCCTAGGCAGGGAAAATCAGCCCCAGCATTTT
>TRBJ2-5|NA|NA|TRBV5-1
CASSLGAGGETQYF
TGCGCCAGCAGCTTGGGTGCAGGAGGCGAGACCCAGTACTTC
>TRBJ1-1|NA|TRBD1|TRBV4-1
CASSHGETGMNTEAFF
TGCGCCAGCAGCCACGGGGAGACAGGGATGAACACTGAAGCTTTCTTT
>TRBJ1-1|NA|NA|TRBV4-1
CASSLGANTEAFF
TGCGCCAGCAGCCTGGGGGCCAACACTGAAGCTTTCTTT
>TRBJ2-2|once|TRBD1|TRBV7-8
CASSRFMTGGELFF
TGTGCCAGCAGTAGATTTATGACAGGGGGGGAGCTGTTTTTT
>TRBJ1-5|NA|NA|TRBV28
CASIGRGGSNQPQHF
TGTGCCAGCATAGGCCGGGGGGGTAGCAATCAGCCCCAGCATTTT
>TRBJ2-7|few|NA|TRBV6-1
CASSEVPGRREQYF
TGTGCCAGCAGTGAGGTGCCAGGGAGGCGCGAGCAGTACTTC
>TRBJ2-1|NA|TRBD2|TRBV7-8
CASRREWSEQFF
TGTGCCAGCAGGCGGGAGTGGTCTGAGCAGTTCTTC
>TRBJ2-5|NA|NA|TRBV5-1
CASSLVSQETQYF
TGCGCCAGCAGCTTGGTCAGCCAAGAGACCCAGTACTTC
>TRBJ2-2|NA|NA|TRBV29-1
CSVEDPTAVGELFF
TGCAGCGTTGAAGATCCGACGGCGGTCGGGGAGCTGTTTTTT
>TRBJ2-7|NA|TRBD2|TRBV6-1
CASSGRAAGVSEQYF
TGTGCCAGCAGTGGCAGGGCAGCGGGAGTCTCTGAGCAGTACTTC
>TRBJ1-1|NA|TRBD1|TRBV9
CASSATGATEAFF
TGTGCCAGCAGCGCCACAGGGGCCACTGAAGCTTTCTTT
>TRBJ2-3|NA|TRBD2|TRBV2
CASAREEGREDLSTDTQYF
TGTGCCAGTGCCCGCGAGGAGGGGCGGGAGGATTTGAGCACAGATACGCAGTATTTT
>TRBJ2-5|NA|TRBD2|TRBV2
CASRGTSGRRETQYF
TGTGCCAGCAGGGGGACTAGCGGGAGGAGGGAGACCCAGTACTTC
>TRBJ1-2|NA|NA|TRBV29-1
CSVDRQARGYTF
TGCAGCGTTGACAGGCAGGCTCGTGGCTACACCTTC
>TRBJ1-2|NA|NA|TRBV10-3
CAISEQGPNNYGYTF
TGTGCCATCAGTGAACAGGGACCGAATAACTATGGCTACACCTTC
>TRBJ2-1|NA|NA|TRBV4-1
CASSQDRGSYNEQFF
TGCGCCAGCAGCCAAGATCGAGGCTCCTACAATGAGCAGTTCTTC
>TRBJ2-3|few|NA|TRBV21-1
CASKPPVRRRQITQYF
TGTGCCAGCAAACCACCGGTGCGACGGAGGCAAATAACGCAGTATTTT
>TRBJ2-7|NA|NA|TRBV6-1
CASSELSGEQYF
TGTGCCAGCAGTGAGCTGTCGGGGGAGCAGTACTTC
>TRBJ1-1|NA|NA|TRBV5-1
CASSARGGTEAFF
TGCGCCAGCAGCGCGCGGGGGGGGACTGAAGCTTTCTTT
>TRBJ2-3|NA|NA|TRBV14
CASSQDWASGGWYF
TGTGCCAGCAGCCAAGATTGGGCATCCGGGGGTTGGTATTTT
>TRBJ2-7|NA|TRBD1|TRBV25-1
CASSERGLLTYEQYF
TGTGCCAGCAGTGAAAGGGGGCTCCTTACCTACGAGCAGTACTTC
>TRBJ1-5|medium-sized|TRBD1|TRBV6-1
CASSEAPGQGNQPQHF
TGTGCCAGCAGTGAAGCTCCTGGACAGGGGAATCAGCCCCAGCATTTT